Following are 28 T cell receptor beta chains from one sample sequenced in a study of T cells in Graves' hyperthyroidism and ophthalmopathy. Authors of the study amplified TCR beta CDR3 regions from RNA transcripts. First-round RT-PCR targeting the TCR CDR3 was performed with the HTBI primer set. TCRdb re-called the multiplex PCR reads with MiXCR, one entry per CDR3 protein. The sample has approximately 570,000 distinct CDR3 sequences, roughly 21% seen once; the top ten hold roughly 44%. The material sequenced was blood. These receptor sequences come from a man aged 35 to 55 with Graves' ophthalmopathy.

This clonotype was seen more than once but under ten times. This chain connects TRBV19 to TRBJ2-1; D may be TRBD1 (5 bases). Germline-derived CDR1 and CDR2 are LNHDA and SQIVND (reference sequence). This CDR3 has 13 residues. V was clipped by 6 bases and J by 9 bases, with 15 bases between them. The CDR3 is CASSQGRGFEQFF. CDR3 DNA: TGTGCCAGTAGCCAGGGTAGGGGCTTTGAGCAGTTCTTC.

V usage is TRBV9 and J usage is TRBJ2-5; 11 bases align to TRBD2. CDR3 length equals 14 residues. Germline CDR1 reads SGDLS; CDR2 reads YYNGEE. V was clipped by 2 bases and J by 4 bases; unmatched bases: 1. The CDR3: CASSVTSGIETQYF. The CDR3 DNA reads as TGTGCCAGCAGCGTGACTAGCGGGATAGAGACCCAGTACTTC.

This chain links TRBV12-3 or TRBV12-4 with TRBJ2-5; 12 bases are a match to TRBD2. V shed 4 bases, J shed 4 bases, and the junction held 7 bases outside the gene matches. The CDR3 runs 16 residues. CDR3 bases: TGTGCCAGCAGTTCTCACGGACTAGCGGGATCAGAGACCCAGTACTTC. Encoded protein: CASSSHGLAGSETQYF.

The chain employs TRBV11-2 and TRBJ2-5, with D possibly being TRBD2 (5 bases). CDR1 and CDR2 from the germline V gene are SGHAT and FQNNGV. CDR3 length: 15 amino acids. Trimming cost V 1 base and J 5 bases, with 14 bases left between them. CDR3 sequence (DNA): TGTGCCAGCAGCTTAGCGGGCTTAACGGGGGAGACCCAGTACTTC. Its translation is CASSLAGLTGETQYF.

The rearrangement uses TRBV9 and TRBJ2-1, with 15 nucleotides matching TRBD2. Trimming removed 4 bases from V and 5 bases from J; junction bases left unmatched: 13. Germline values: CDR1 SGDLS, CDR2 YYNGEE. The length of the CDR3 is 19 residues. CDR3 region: CASSPQPPWTSGGDNEQFF. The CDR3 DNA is TGTGCCAGCAGCCCGCAACCCCCTTGGACTAGCGGGGGGGACAATGAGCAGTTCTTC.

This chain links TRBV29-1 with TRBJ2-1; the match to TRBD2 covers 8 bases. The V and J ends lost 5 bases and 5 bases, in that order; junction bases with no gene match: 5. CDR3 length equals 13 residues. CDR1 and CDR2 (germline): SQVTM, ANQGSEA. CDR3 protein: CSVFGTSHNEQFF. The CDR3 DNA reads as TGCAGCGTTTTTGGGACTAGTCACAATGAGCAGTTCTTC.

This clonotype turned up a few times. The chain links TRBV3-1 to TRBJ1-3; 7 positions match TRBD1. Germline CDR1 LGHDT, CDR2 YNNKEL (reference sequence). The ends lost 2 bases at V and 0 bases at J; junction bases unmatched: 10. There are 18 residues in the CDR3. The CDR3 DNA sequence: TGTGCCAGCAGCCAAAAAAGAGGGACAGATCGCTCTGGAAACACCATATATTTT. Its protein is CASSQKRGTDRSGNTIYF.

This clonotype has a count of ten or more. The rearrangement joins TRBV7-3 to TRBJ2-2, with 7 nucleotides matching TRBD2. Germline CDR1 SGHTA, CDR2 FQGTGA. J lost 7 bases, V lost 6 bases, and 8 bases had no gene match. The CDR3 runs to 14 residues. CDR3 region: CASRLGGDYGELFF. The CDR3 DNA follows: TGTGCCAGCAGGCTGGGAGGGGATTACGGGGAGCTGTTTTTT.

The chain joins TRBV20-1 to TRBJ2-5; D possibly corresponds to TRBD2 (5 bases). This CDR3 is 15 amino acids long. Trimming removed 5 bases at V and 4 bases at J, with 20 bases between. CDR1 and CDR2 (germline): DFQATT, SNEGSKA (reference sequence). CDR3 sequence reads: CSARPRVGVSETQYF. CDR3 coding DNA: TGCAGTGCTCGCCCTCGAGTGGGAGTATCAGAGACCCAGTACTTC.

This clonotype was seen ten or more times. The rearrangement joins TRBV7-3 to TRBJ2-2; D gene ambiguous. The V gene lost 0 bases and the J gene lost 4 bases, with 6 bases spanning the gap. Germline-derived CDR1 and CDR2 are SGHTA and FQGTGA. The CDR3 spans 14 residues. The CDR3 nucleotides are TGTGCCAGCAGCTTAACCACGGTCACCGGGGAGCTGTTTTTT. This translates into CASSLTTVTGELFF.

Here the CDR3 reads CASTLRTLSPLHF. The DNA of the CDR3 is TGTGCCAGCACTCTCCGGACCCTTTCACCCCTCCACTTT. This chain connects TRBV2 to TRBJ1-6; no reliable D call. With 7 bases removed from V and 9 bases from J, the gap between germline ends came to 13 bases. Germline V gives CDR1 SNHLY, CDR2 FYNNEI. The CDR3 loop spans 13 amino acids.

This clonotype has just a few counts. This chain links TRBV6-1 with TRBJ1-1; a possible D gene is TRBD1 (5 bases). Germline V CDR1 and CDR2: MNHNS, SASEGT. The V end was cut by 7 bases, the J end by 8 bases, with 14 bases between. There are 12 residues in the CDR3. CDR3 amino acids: CASTNSQGEAFF. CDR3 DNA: TGTGCCAGCACAAATTCTCAGGGAGAAGCTTTCTTT.

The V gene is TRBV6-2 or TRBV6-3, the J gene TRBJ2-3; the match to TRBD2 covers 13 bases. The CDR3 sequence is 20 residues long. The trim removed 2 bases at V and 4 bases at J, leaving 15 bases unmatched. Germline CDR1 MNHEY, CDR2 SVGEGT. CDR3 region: CASSYPLGLAGVGGPDTQYF. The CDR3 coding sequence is TGTGCCAGCAGTTACCCGCTAGGACTAGCGGGAGTGGGGGGTCCAGATACGCAGTATTTT.

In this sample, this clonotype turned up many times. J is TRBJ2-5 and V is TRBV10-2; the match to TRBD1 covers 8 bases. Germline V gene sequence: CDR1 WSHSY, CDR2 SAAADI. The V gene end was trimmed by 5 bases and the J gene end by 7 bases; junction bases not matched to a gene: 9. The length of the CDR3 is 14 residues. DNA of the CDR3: TGCGCCAGCAGTCCCTCGACAGGGGTCAGGACCCAGTACTTC. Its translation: CASSPSTGVRTQYF.

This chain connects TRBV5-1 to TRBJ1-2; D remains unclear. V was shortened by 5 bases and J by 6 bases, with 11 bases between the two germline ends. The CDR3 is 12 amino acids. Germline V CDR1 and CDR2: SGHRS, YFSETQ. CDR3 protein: CASRGQADGYTF. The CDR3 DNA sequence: TGCGCCAGCAGGGGCCAGGCGGATGGCTACACCTTC. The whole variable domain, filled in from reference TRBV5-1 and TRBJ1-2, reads KAGVTQTPRYLIKTRGQQVTLSCSPISGHRSVSWYQQTPGQGLQFLFEYFSETQRNKGNFPGRFSGRQFSNSRSEMNVSTLELGDSALYLCASRGQADGYTFGSGTRLTVV.

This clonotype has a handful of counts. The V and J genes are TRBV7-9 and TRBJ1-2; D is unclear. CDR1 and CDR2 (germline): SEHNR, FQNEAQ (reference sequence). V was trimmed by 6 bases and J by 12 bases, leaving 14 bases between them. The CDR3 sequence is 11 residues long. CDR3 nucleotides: TGTGCCAGCAGAACAGTGGGTGAGCACACCTTC. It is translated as CASRTVGEHTF.

The CDR3 protein is CASTTGQGLTEQFF. Here the CDR3 DNA reads TGTGCCAGCACGACCGGACAGGGGTTGACTGAGCAGTTCTTC. V is TRBV6-1 and J is TRBJ2-1, with 9 bases that match TRBD1. V gave up 7 bases and J gave up 9 bases; unmatched junction bases: 10. CDR1 is MNHNS, CDR2 SASEGT, per germline. The CDR3 has 14 amino acids.

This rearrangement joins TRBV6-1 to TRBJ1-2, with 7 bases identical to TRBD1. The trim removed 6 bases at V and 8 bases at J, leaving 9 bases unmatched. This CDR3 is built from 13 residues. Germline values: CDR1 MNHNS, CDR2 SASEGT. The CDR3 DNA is TGTGCCAGCAGCGCGACAGGGTCTGACGGCTACACCTTC. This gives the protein CASSATGSDGYTF.

The CDR3 region has the DNA TGCAGTGCTAGAGCCATAGCGGGAGGGTTAACCCGGGAGCTGTTTTTT. This codes for CSARAIAGGLTRELFF. The V and J genes are TRBV20-1 and TRBJ2-2, with 11 bases lining up with TRBD2. Germline V CDR1 and CDR2: DFQATT, SNEGSKA (reference sequence). This CDR3 is 16 amino acids long. Trimming at V came to 1 base and at J to 9 bases, leaving 10 bases not matched to a gene.

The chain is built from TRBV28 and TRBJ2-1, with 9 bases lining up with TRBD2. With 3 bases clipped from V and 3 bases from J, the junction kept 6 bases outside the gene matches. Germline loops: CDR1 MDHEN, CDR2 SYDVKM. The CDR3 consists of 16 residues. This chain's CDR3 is CASSFRLAGSYNEQFF. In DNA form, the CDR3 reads TGTGCCAGCAGTTTTCGCCTAGCGGGAAGCTACAATGAGCAGTTCTTC.

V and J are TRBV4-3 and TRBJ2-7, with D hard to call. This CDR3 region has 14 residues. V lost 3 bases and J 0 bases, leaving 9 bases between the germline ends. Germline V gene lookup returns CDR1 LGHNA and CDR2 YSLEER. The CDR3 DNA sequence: TGCGCCAGCAGCCACCGGACCGACTCCTACGAGCAGTACTTC. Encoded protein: CASSHRTDSYEQYF.

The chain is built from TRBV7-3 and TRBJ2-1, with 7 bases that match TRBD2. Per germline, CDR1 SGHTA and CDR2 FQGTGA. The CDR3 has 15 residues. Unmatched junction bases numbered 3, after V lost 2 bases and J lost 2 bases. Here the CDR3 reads CASSLSRGAYNEQFF. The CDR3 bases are TGTGCCAGCAGCTTATCCCGGGGGGCCTACAATGAGCAGTTCTTC.

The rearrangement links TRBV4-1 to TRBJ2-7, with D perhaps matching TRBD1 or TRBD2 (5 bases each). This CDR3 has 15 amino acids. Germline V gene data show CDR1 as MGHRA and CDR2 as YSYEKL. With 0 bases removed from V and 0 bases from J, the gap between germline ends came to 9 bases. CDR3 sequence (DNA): TGCGCCAGCAGCCAAGATGGGACGGACTCCTACGAGCAGTACTTC. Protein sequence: CASSQDGTDSYEQYF.

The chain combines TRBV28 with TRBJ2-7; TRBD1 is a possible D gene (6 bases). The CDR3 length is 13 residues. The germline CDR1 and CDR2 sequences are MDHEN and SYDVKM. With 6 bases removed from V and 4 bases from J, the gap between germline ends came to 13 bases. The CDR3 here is CASRPGTKYEQYF. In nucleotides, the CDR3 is TGTGCCAGCAGGCCCGGGACAAAATACGAGCAGTACTTC.

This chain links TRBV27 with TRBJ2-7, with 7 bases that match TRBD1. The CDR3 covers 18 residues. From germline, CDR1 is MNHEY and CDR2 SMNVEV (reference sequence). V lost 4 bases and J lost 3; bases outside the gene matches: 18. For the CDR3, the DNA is TGTGCCAGCAGTTCACCGAAACAAGACCTTCAGGGGGACTACGAGCAGTACTTC. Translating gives CASSSPKQDLQGDYEQYF.

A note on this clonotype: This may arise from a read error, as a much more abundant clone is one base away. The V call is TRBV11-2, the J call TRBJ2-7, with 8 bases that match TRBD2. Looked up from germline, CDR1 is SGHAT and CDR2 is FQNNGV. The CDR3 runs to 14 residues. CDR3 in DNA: TGTGCCAGCAACTTAAGGGGCGGGGGGCGCGAGCAGTACTTC. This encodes CASNLRGGGREQYF.

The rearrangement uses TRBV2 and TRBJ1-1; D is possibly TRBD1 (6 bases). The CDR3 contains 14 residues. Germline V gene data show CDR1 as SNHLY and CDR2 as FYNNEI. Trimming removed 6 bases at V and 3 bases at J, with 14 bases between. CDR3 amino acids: CASSRAGQHTEAFF. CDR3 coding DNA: TGTGCCAGCAGCCGCGCTGGACAGCACACTGAAGCTTTCTTT.

CDR3 bases: TGTGCCAGCAGCTTGGACCAGGCTACAAGTGAGCAGTTCTTC. This sequence encodes CASSLDQATSEQFF. The chain links TRBV5-4 to TRBJ2-1; D gene ambiguous. The CDR3 covers 14 residues. From germline, CDR1 is SGHNT and CDR2 YYREEE (reference sequence). V lost 0 bases, J lost 9 bases, and 13 bases lay in between.